This T cell receptor beta chain derives from a study of tumor-infiltrating lymphocytes in primary liver carcinoma. General study points: Researchers report that only about 7-24% of top clones turned up in all five tumor regions.

Priming with a constant-region primer yielded TCR beta cDNA from around 0.45 ug total RNA. Slightly modified ARM-PCR, run as three nested multiplex PCR rounds, produced the TCR beta libraries. The opening two PCR rounds, ten to eleven cycles each, paired TRBV1-TRBV30 forward primers with a C-beta reverse primer. One entry per CDR3 protein results from TCRdb running MiXCR on the multiplex PCR reads. The sample contains some 25,000 distinct CDR3 sequences, over 60% of which appear only once. With regard to this clonotype: Its antigen is unknown. The conserved final phenylalanine or tryptophan is absent from the CDR3, which likely points to a read error.

Co-extraction of RNA and DNA was performed on 20-30 mg of unsorted bulk tissue. Sampling of every tumor involved five separate regions. These included the tumor centre. V dropped 5 bases and J dropped 5 bases, with 6 bases sitting between them. This CDR3 spans 12 amino acids. The TCR originated in a middle-aged man with primary liver carcinoma and hepatitis B virus infection. The sample was liver tumor tissue from sampling region 3. Subset: tumor region T3, left-lateral pole. The genes are TRBV12-3 or TRBV12-4 and TRBJ2-2; no clear D. The CDR3 reads CASSPRTGELFP. The CDR3 nucleotides read TGTGCCAGCAGTCCGCGGACCGGGGAGCTGTTTCCT.